These 30 T cell receptor beta chains were sequenced from one sample in a study of cytomegalovirus exposure and HLA in healthy donors. In the PCR, 60 Vbeta and 13 Jbeta primers were used. TCRdb's copy holds only in-frame clones and misses some; the assay was immunoSEQ multiplex PCR. The sample lists 150,000 to 180,000 clones, about 76% seen once, with around 7.2% in the top ten. Sequenced sample: PBMCs. The receptors were gathered from a man younger than 45 in good health and CMV-seropositive.

The V gene is TRBV27, the J gene TRBJ2-7, with 10 bases fitting TRBD2. The germline gives CDR1 MNHEY, CDR2 SMNVEV (reference sequence). The junction had 4 bases not matched to a gene; V was cut back by 2 bases and J by 3 bases. The CDR3 has 15 residues. CDR3 DNA sequence: TGTGCCAGCAGTTTAGGACTAGCGGTTTTCTACGAGCAGTACTTC. It is translated as CASSLGLAVFYEQYF.

This clone was seen a handful of times. V usage is TRBV5-1 and J usage is TRBJ1-1; no clear D. V was shortened by 0 bases and J by 4 bases, with 10 bases between the two germline ends. The length of the CDR3 is 14 residues. From germline, CDR1 is SGHRS and CDR2 YFSETQ. The CDR3 coding sequence is TGCGCCAGCAGCTTGGCCGGCGGGAGCACTGAAGCTTTCTTT. Protein: CASSLAGGSTEAFF.

The rearrangement joins TRBV29-1 to TRBJ1-5; a weak D match, TRBD1 (6 bases). Looked up from germline, CDR1 is SQVTM and CDR2 is ANQGSEA. The CDR3 extends over 13 amino acids. The V and J ends lost 6 bases and 5 bases respectively, with 14 bases between them. CDR3 bases: TGCAGCGTCGGGGGGGGGCTCGATCAGCCCCAGCATTTT. It is translated as CSVGGGLDQPQHF.

The J gene is TRBJ2-2, the V gene TRBV6-5; 8 bases agree with TRBD1. Germline lookup yields CDR1 MNHEY and CDR2 SVGAGI. The CDR3 runs 15 residues. Germline trimming cut 1 base from V and 4 bases from J; bases unmatched to any gene: 2. The CDR3 loop is CASSYLQGATGELFF. DNA for the CDR3: TGTGCCAGCAGTTACTTGCAGGGGGCCACCGGGGAGCTGTTTTTT.

This chain uses TRBV5-1 with TRBJ2-3; 10 bases are a match to TRBD2. The V segment lost 0 bases and the J segment 4 bases; nucleotides outside the gene matches: 2. Germline loops: CDR1 SGHRS, CDR2 YFSETQ. The CDR3 length is 15 residues. For the CDR3, the DNA is TGCGCCAGCAGCTTGGCCCTAGCGGGAGCAGATACGCAGTATTTT. This gives the protein CASSLALAGADTQYF.

This chain connects TRBV11-2 to TRBJ1-1, with TRBD1 matching over 10 bases. The germline V gene has CDR1 SGHAT and CDR2 FQNNGV. The CDR3 spans 17 residues. With V trimmed by 5 bases and J by 0 bases, 9 bases remained unmatched. The CDR3 loop is CASSGGGTGAMNTEAFF. Here the CDR3 DNA reads TGTGCCAGCAGCGGGGGCGGGACAGGGGCCATGAACACTGAAGCTTTCTTT. The entire variable domain, with the rest obtained from reference TRBV11-2 and TRBJ1-1, is as follows: EAGVAQSPRYKIIEKRQSVAFWCNPISGHATLYWYQQILGQGPKLLIQFQNNGVVDDSQLPKDRFSAERLKGVDSTLKIQPAKLEDSAVYLCASSGGGTGAMNTEAFFGQGTRLTVV.

The chain is built from TRBV19 and TRBJ2-2, with D perhaps TRBD1 (6 bases). The length of the CDR3 is 15 residues. V lost 6 bases to trimming and J lost 0 bases, with 11 bases between them. Germline CDR1 and CDR2: LNHDA and SQIVND (reference sequence). Here the CDR3 reads CASRTGQANTGELFF. The DNA of the CDR3 is TGTGCCAGTAGGACGGGACAAGCGAACACCGGGGAGCTGTTTTTT.

The gene calls are TRBV9 and TRBJ1-1, with D maybe TRBD1 (5 bases). Trimming removed 3 bases at V and 2 bases at J, with 8 bases between. Germline CDR1 SGDLS, CDR2 YYNGEE. This CDR3 is built from 13 residues. The CDR3 DNA follows: TGTGCCAGCAGCGATCAGGGTAACACTGAAGCTTTCTTT. This encodes CASSDQGNTEAFF.

The V call is TRBV19, the J call TRBJ2-3; possible D gene TRBD2, 6 bases. Trimming cost V 0 bases and J 0 bases, with 10 bases left between them. Germline V gene sequence: CDR1 LNHDA, CDR2 SQIVND (reference sequence). This CDR3 has 16 residues. CDR3 nucleotide sequence: TGTGCCAGTAGTATAGATCTGGGGACTAGCACAGATACGCAGTATTTT. Translated, it gives CASSIDLGTSTDTQYF.

The chain carries TRBV5-1 and TRBJ2-3, with TRBD2 identical over 8 bases. The CDR3 spans 15 residues. V shed 4 bases and J 3 bases; nucleotides not matched to a gene: 7. CDR1 is SGHRS, CDR2 YFSETQ, per germline. CDR3 in amino acids: CASSLGTSETDTQYF. The CDR3 DNA reads TGCGCCAGCAGCCTAGGGACTAGTGAGACAGATACGCAGTATTTT.

The chain combines TRBV6-1 with TRBJ1-4; 7 bases fit TRBD1. Looked up from germline, CDR1 is MNHNS and CDR2 is SASEGT. V lost 6 bases to trimming and J lost 3 bases; unmatched junction nucleotides: 7. CDR3 length: 15 amino acids. The CDR3 sequence is CASSPGQGANEKLFF. In DNA form, the CDR3 reads TGTGCCAGCAGCCCAGGTCAGGGGGCTAATGAAAAACTGTTTTTT.

The chain couples TRBV7-9 to TRBJ1-5; 8 bases match TRBD1. This CDR3 has 14 amino acids. V shed 6 bases, J shed 6 bases, and the junction held 7 bases outside the gene matches. In germline, CDR1 is SEHNR, CDR2 FQNEAQ (reference sequence). CDR3 in DNA: TGTGCCAGCAGTTCAACAGGGGGAGGTCAGCCCCAGCATTTT. Translating gives CASSSTGGGQPQHF.

In this sample, this clone turned up a few times. This rearrangement joins TRBV9 to TRBJ2-1; D possibly corresponds to TRBD1 (6 bases). V was trimmed by 2 bases and J by 13 bases, leaving 10 bases between them. The CDR3 loop spans 11 amino acids. CDR1 and CDR2 (germline): SGDLS, YYNGEE. CDR3 sequence (DNA): TGTGCCAGCAGCGTTGGGGGCCAACAGTTCTTC. It specifies CASSVGGQQFF. The full variable domain, rest sourced from reference TRBV9 and TRBJ2-1, is DSGVTQTPKHLITATGQRVTLRCSPRSGDLSVYWYQQSLDQGLQFLIQYYNGEERAKGNILERFSAQQFPDLHSELNLSSLELGDSALYFCASSVGGQQFFGPGTRLTVL.

The rearrangement links TRBV2 to TRBJ2-7; 10 bases align to TRBD2. The CDR3 length is 15 residues. Germline CDR1 reads SNHLY; CDR2 reads FYNNEI. V lost 1 base and J lost 5; bases outside the gene matches: 5. The chain's CDR3 is CASSEGVAGGDEQYF. The CDR3 DNA reads TGTGCCAGCAGTGAAGGGGTAGCGGGGGGAGACGAGCAGTACTTC.

The J gene is TRBJ1-1, the V gene TRBV6-5; 7 bases agree with TRBD1. After removal of 2 bases from V and 3 bases from J, the junction contained 9 bases not matched to a gene. Germline CDR1 and CDR2: MNHEY and SVGAGI. This CDR3 is 16 amino acids long. This CDR3 reads CASSYDSGGFHTEAFF. In DNA, the CDR3 is TGTGCCAGCAGTTACGATTCAGGGGGTTTCCACACTGAAGCTTTCTTT.

The chain employs TRBV27 and TRBJ2-3, with a tentative D call TRBD1 (5 bases). V lost 5 bases and J lost 0, with 9 bases in between. This CDR3 is 14 amino acids long. Per the germline V gene, CDR1 is MNHEY and CDR2 is SMNVEV (reference sequence). The CDR3 nucleotides read TGTGCCAGCAGTAAACAGGTTAGCACAGATACGCAGTATTTT. It codes for CASSKQVSTDTQYF.

CDR3 residues: CASNLGQGWTEAFF. Written as DNA, the CDR3 is TGTGCCAGTAATTTGGGACAGGGGTGGACTGAAGCTTTCTTT. The chain recombines TRBV19 with TRBJ1-1; 10 bases fit TRBD1. V shed 7 bases, J shed 5 bases, and the junction held 7 bases outside the gene matches. CDR1 is LNHDA and CDR2 is SQIVND in the germline V gene (reference sequence). There are 14 residues in the CDR3.

The V call is TRBV21-1, the J call TRBJ1-4; TRBD1, as called in the table, went unchecked against the DNA. TRBV21-1 is a documented pseudogene. The CDR3 is 14 residues long. CDR3 residues: CASTSGVLNEKLFF. CDR3 in DNA: TGTGCCAGCACCTCAGGGGTCCTTAATGAAAAACTGTTTTTT.

The J gene is TRBJ2-1, the V gene TRBV30; D unresolved. CDR3 length: 14 amino acids. Trimming pared 2 bases from V and 0 bases from J, leaving 8 bases between. Germline assignment: CDR1 GTSNPN and CDR2 SVGIG (reference sequence). CDR3 sequence reads: CAWSSGSSYNEQFF. For the CDR3, the DNA is TGTGCCTGGAGTAGTGGCAGCTCCTACAATGAGCAGTTCTTC.

The V call is TRBV7-2, the J call TRBJ1-4; perhaps TRBD1 as D (5 bases). The CDR3 loop spans 15 amino acids. V dropped 2 bases and J dropped 9 bases, with 16 bases sitting between them. Per germline, CDR1 SGHTA and CDR2 FQGNSA. The CDR3 DNA reads as TGTGCCAGCAGCTTAAGGAGGGGCGAGGGTCAAAAACTGTTTTTT. Its translation: CASSLRRGEGQKLFF. Drawing the rest from reference TRBV7-2 and TRBJ1-4, the complete variable domain is GAGVSQSPSNKVTEKGKDVELRCDPISGHTALYWYRQSLGQGLEFLIYFQGNSAPDKSGLPSDRFSAERTGGSVSTLTIQRTQQEDSAVYLCASSLRRGEGQKLFFGSGTQLSVL.

The rearrangement uses TRBV12-5 and TRBJ2-3; a weak D match, TRBD1 (5 bases). There are 15 residues in the CDR3. In germline, CDR1 is LGHNT, CDR2 FRNRAP. Trimming took off 6 bases at V and 2 bases at J, with 15 bases between the two ends. For the CDR3, the DNA is TGTGCTAGTGGATGGACCGACAGAACCACAGATACGCAGTATTTT. It translates to CASGWTDRTTDTQYF.

The V gene is TRBV5-1, the J gene TRBJ2-5; TRBD1 agrees at 7 bases. CDR3 length equals 16 residues. Losses at the gene ends were 3 bases for V and 2 bases for J; bases not matched to a gene: 10. CDR1 and CDR2 from the germline V gene are SGHRS and YFSETQ. The CDR3 nucleotides are TGCGCCAGCAGCTCGATGGGGACAGTGACTCAAGAGACCCAGTACTTC. It yields the protein CASSSMGTVTQETQYF.

The V gene is TRBV14, the J gene TRBJ1-1; D is uncertain. The V gene lost 0 bases and the J gene lost 1 base, with 12 bases spanning the gap. CDR3 size: 16 residues. Per germline, CDR1 SGHDN and CDR2 FVKESK. In nucleotides, the CDR3 is TGTGCCAGCAGCCAAGATTGGGTGGGAGGGAACACTGAAGCTTTCTTT. This gives the protein CASSQDWVGGNTEAFF.

The rearrangement joins TRBV15 to TRBJ1-2; the match to TRBD1 covers 9 bases. The J segment lost 3 bases and the V segment lost 0 bases, leaving 5 bases of the junction unmatched. Per the germline V gene, CDR1 is LNHNV and CDR2 is YYDKDF (reference sequence). The length of the CDR3 is 16 residues. The CDR3 region is CATSRDMGQGDYGYTF. CDR3 bases: TGTGCCACCAGCAGAGATATGGGACAGGGAGACTATGGCTACACCTTC.

The DNA of the CDR3 is TGTGCCACCAGCAGAGATCTTGCGAGCTCTGGAAACACCATATATTTT. It codes for CATSRDLASSGNTIYF. The J gene is TRBJ1-3, the V gene TRBV15; no definite D call. The germline CDR1 and CDR2 sequences are LNHNV and YYDKDF (reference sequence). The CDR3 runs 16 residues. Trimming left V 0 bases short and J 0 bases short, with 9 bases between.

V gene TRBV30 combines with J gene TRBJ1-1; D gene uncertain. The germline CDR1 and CDR2 sequences are GTSNPN and SVGIG (reference sequence). The CDR3 consists of 13 residues. Trimming pared 2 bases from V and 4 bases from J, leaving 11 bases between. The CDR3 nucleotides are TGTGCCTGGAGTTCGGGTATGTTCACTGAAGCTTTCTTT. Its translation is CAWSSGMFTEAFF.

The chain is built from TRBV5-1 and TRBJ2-2, with 11 positions matching TRBD2. The CDR3 sequence is 16 residues long. Trimming removed 2 bases from V and 6 bases from J; junction bases left unmatched: 6. Per the germline V gene, CDR1 is SGHRS and CDR2 is YFSETQ. The CDR3 is CASSFKLAGDAGELFF. DNA for the CDR3: TGCGCCAGCAGCTTTAAACTAGCGGGGGATGCCGGGGAGCTGTTTTTT.

This clone was counted once. The chain employs TRBV18 and TRBJ1-5, with D uncertain. The CDR3 spans 18 residues. The V end was cut by 3 bases, the J end by 0 bases, with 18 bases between. The germline V gene has CDR1 KGHSH and CDR2 LQKENI. CDR3 loop: CASSPTPPLAISNQPQHF. The CDR3, as DNA: TGTGCCAGCTCACCCACACCCCCCCTGGCAATTAGCAATCAGCCCCAGCATTTT.

CDR3 DNA: TGTGCCAGCGCGACAGGACGGGGTGGCTACACCTTC. Amino acids: CASATGRGGYTF. The chain is built from TRBV5-8 and TRBJ1-2, with a possible D match to TRBD1 (6 bases). CDR3 length: 12 amino acids. The germline V and J ends were trimmed by 7 bases and 7 bases, with 14 bases remaining between them. CDR1 is SGHTS, CDR2 YDEGEE, per germline.

The chain recombines TRBV27 with TRBJ1-4; 7 bases line up with TRBD1. With 8 bases clipped from V and 4 bases from J, the junction kept 10 bases outside the gene matches. This CDR3 comprises 15 residues. Germline CDR1 and CDR2: MNHEY and SMNVEV (reference sequence). In nucleotides, the CDR3 is TGTGCCAGCCGCCGCGGGACAGCCGATAATGAAAAACTGTTTTTT. Its translation: CASRRGTADNEKLFF.